Listed below are T cell receptor beta chains from one sample, sequenced in a study of T cells in Graves' hyperthyroidism and ophthalmopathy. One entry per CDR3 protein, called by TCRdb with MiXCR from the multiplex PCR reads. The table records approximately 400,000 distinct CDR3 sequences, about a fifth of them present only once. Sequencing was performed on blood. These receptors were obtained from a man younger than 30 with Graves' ophthalmopathy. Each CDR3 is given with its conserved first and last residue. The order of the fields is CDR3 protein, CDR3 DNA, V gene, D gene, clone size, J gene. The D gene is left open where the match is weak. Size is stated for part of the rows, as once, few or many counts, or as a class when the clone is expanded.

CDR3aa: CASSDPGTAPYEQYF
CDR3nt: TGTGCCAGCAGTGACCCCGGGACCGCTCCCTACGAGCAGTACTTC
v_gene: TRBV2
d_gene: NA
abundance: few
j_gene: TRBJ2-7

CDR3aa: CASRERTGNYEQYF
CDR3nt: TGTGCCAGCAGGGAACGGACAGGCAACTACGAGCAGTACTTC
v_gene: TRBV2
d_gene: TRBD1
abundance: NA
j_gene: TRBJ2-7

CDR3aa: CASSFSRNGRNYGYTF
CDR3nt: TGTGCCAGCAGTTTTTCCCGGAACGGACGGAACTATGGCTACACCTTC
v_gene: TRBV6-2/TRBV6-3
d_gene: NA
abundance: many
j_gene: TRBJ1-2

CDR3aa: CASSMGRQGAVGNQPQHF
CDR3nt: TGTGCCAGTAGTATGGGGAGGCAGGGGGCGGTCGGCAATCAGCCCCAGCATTTT
v_gene: TRBV19
d_gene: TRBD1
abundance: few
j_gene: TRBJ1-5

CDR3aa: CASSLLAGENTGELFF
CDR3nt: TGTGCCAGCAGCTTGCTAGCGGGGGAGAACACCGGGGAGCTGTTTTTT
v_gene: TRBV5-6
d_gene: TRBD2
abundance: NA
j_gene: TRBJ2-2

CDR3aa: CASSWDRGGEKLFF
CDR3nt: TGTGCCAGCAGCTGGGACAGGGGTGGGGAAAAACTGTTTTTT
v_gene: TRBV6-1
d_gene: TRBD1
abundance: many
j_gene: TRBJ1-4

CDR3aa: CASSYRDSRGYTF
CDR3nt: TGTGCCAGCAGTTACCGGGACAGTCGTGGCTACACCTTC
v_gene: TRBV6-2/TRBV6-3
d_gene: TRBD1
abundance: many
j_gene: TRBJ1-2

CDR3aa: CSARDLGGSGYGYTF
CDR3nt: TGCAGTGCTAGAGATCTCGGGGGCTCAGGCTATGGCTACACCTTC
v_gene: TRBV20-1
d_gene: NA
abundance: NA
j_gene: TRBJ1-2

CDR3aa: CASGTNPPTGELFF
CDR3nt: TGCGCCAGCGGGACGAACCCCCCCACCGGGGAGCTGTTTTTT
v_gene: TRBV5-1
d_gene: NA
abundance: few
j_gene: TRBJ2-2

CDR3aa: CASSLVYGTGGSDTQYF
CDR3nt: TGTGCCAGCAGCTTAGTATACGGGACAGGGGGGTCAGATACGCAGTATTTT
v_gene: TRBV11-2
d_gene: TRBD1
abundance: many
j_gene: TRBJ2-3

CDR3aa: CSASGTIGGNQPQHF
CDR3nt: TGCAGTGCATCCGGGACCATCGGTGGCAATCAGCCCCAGCATTTT
v_gene: TRBV20-1
d_gene: NA
abundance: few
j_gene: TRBJ1-5

CDR3aa: CSVDGDREYYGYTF
CDR3nt: TGCAGCGTCGATGGGGACAGGGAATACTATGGCTACACCTTC
v_gene: TRBV29-1
d_gene: TRBD1
abundance: few
j_gene: TRBJ1-2

CDR3aa: CASSRTGENQPQHF
CDR3nt: TGTGCCAGCAGTAGGACAGGGGAGAATCAGCCCCAGCATTTT
v_gene: TRBV6-1
d_gene: TRBD1
abundance: many
j_gene: TRBJ1-5

CDR3aa: CASRRNDRVNTEAFF
CDR3nt: TGTGCCAGCAGACGCAACGACAGGGTTAACACTGAAGCTTTCTTT
v_gene: TRBV27
d_gene: TRBD1
abundance: many
j_gene: TRBJ1-1

CDR3aa: CASSDLQLSNQPQHF
CDR3nt: TGTGCCAGCAGTGATCTACAACTGAGCAATCAGCCCCAGCATTTT
v_gene: TRBV6-1
d_gene: NA
abundance: many
j_gene: TRBJ1-5

CDR3aa: CASSSLGGLSTDTQYF
CDR3nt: TGTGCCAGCAGCTCCCTCGGCGGACTTAGCACAGATACGCAGTATTTT
v_gene: TRBV11-2
d_gene: NA
abundance: many
j_gene: TRBJ2-3

CDR3aa: CASSPRHPADTQYF
CDR3nt: TGTGCCAGCTCACCACGGCACCCGGCAGATACGCAGTATTTT
v_gene: TRBV18
d_gene: NA
abundance: few
j_gene: TRBJ2-3

CDR3aa: CASSYSIRWAGGPGDTQYF
CDR3nt: TGTGCCAGCAGTTACTCGATACGATGGGCGGGGGGGCCCGGAGATACGCAGTATTTT
v_gene: TRBV6-5
d_gene: TRBD2
abundance: NA
j_gene: TRBJ2-3

CDR3aa: CASSQAIGGRGETQYF
CDR3nt: TGTGCCAGCAGCCAAGCGATCGGTGGGAGAGGAGAGACCCAGTACTTC
v_gene: TRBV3-1
d_gene: NA
abundance: NA
j_gene: TRBJ2-5

CDR3aa: CATRVTGGNQPQHF
CDR3nt: TGTGCCACCAGAGTTACGGGGGGCAATCAGCCCCAGCATTTT
v_gene: TRBV15
d_gene: NA
abundance: few
j_gene: TRBJ1-5

CDR3aa: CSAGLAGDGNQPQHF
CDR3nt: TGCAGTGCTGGACTAGCGGGCGATGGCAATCAGCCCCAGCATTTT
v_gene: TRBV20-1
d_gene: NA
abundance: NA
j_gene: TRBJ1-5

CDR3aa: CASSPPGLAGGFLETQYF
CDR3nt: TGTGCCAGCAGTCCCCCGGGACTAGCGGGGGGGTTTTTGGAGACCCAGTACTTC
v_gene: TRBV12-3/TRBV12-4
d_gene: TRBD2
abundance: NA
j_gene: TRBJ2-5

CDR3aa: CASSAHRDRGAGELFF
CDR3nt: TGTGCCAGCAGCGCCCACCGGGACAGGGGAGCGGGGGAGCTGTTTTTT
v_gene: TRBV2
d_gene: TRBD1
abundance: many
j_gene: TRBJ2-2

CDR3aa: CASSRVSAVGYTF
CDR3nt: TGTGCCAGCAGTCGGGTCTCCGCGGTGGGCTACACCTTC
v_gene: TRBV12-3/TRBV12-4
d_gene: NA
abundance: many
j_gene: TRBJ1-2

CDR3aa: CASRLGTGDTQYF
CDR3nt: TGTGCCAGCAGACTAGGGACTGGCGATACGCAGTATTTT
v_gene: TRBV7-2
d_gene: NA
abundance: NA
j_gene: TRBJ2-3

CDR3aa: CASSPTLDQPQHF
CDR3nt: TGTGCCAGCAGCCCGACTCTAGATCAGCCCCAGCATTTT
v_gene: TRBV3-1
d_gene: NA
abundance: many
j_gene: TRBJ1-5

CDR3aa: CASSQNRDEKLFF
CDR3nt: TGTGCCAGCAGCCAAAACAGGGATGAAAAACTGTTTTTT
v_gene: TRBV7-3
d_gene: NA
abundance: many
j_gene: TRBJ1-4

CDR3aa: CATRGGGVDEQFF
CDR3nt: TGTGCCACCAGGGGGGGGGGTGTAGATGAGCAGTTCTTC
v_gene: TRBV7-9
d_gene: NA
abundance: NA
j_gene: TRBJ2-1

CDR3aa: CASSPDRTGRQYF
CDR3nt: TGTGCCAGCAGCCCCGATCGGACAGGGCGTCAGTACTTC
v_gene: TRBV14
d_gene: TRBD1
abundance: NA
j_gene: TRBJ2-5

CDR3aa: CASSQESPEAPQPQHF
CDR3nt: TGTGCCAGCAGCCAAGAATCCCCAGAGGCGCCTCAGCCCCAGCATTTT
v_gene: TRBV3-1
d_gene: NA
abundance: many
j_gene: TRBJ1-5

CDR3aa: CSVEYQGIYEQYF
CDR3nt: TGCAGCGTTGAATATCAGGGTATCTACGAGCAGTACTTC
v_gene: TRBV29-1
d_gene: NA
abundance: NA
j_gene: TRBJ2-7

CDR3aa: CASSPQGENTEAFF
CDR3nt: TGTGCCAGCTCACCACAGGGGGAGAACACTGAAGCTTTCTTT
v_gene: TRBV18
d_gene: NA
abundance: NA
j_gene: TRBJ1-1

CDR3aa: CASSVSDRGTEAFF
CDR3nt: TGTGCCAGCAGTGTTTCGGACAGGGGCACTGAAGCTTTCTTT
v_gene: TRBV25-1
d_gene: TRBD1
abundance: many
j_gene: TRBJ1-1

CDR3aa: CASTLRGTTETQYF
CDR3nt: TGTGCCAGCACCTTGAGGGGTACTACGGAGACCCAGTACTTC
v_gene: TRBV6-1
d_gene: NA
abundance: many
j_gene: TRBJ2-5

CDR3aa: CASSYAQGGGAKNIQYF
CDR3nt: TGTGCCAGCAGTTACGCCCAAGGGGGCGGGGCCAAAAACATTCAGTACTTC
v_gene: TRBV6-2/TRBV6-3
d_gene: TRBD1
abundance: NA
j_gene: TRBJ2-4

CDR3aa: CASSRTGPGEKLFF
CDR3nt: TGTGCCAGCAGCCGGACAGGGCCGGGTGAAAAACTGTTTTTT
v_gene: TRBV7-8
d_gene: TRBD1
abundance: many
j_gene: TRBJ1-4

CDR3aa: CSASGRASYNEQFF
CDR3nt: TGCAGTGCTAGTGGGCGGGCTTCCTACAATGAGCAGTTCTTC
v_gene: TRBV20-1
d_gene: NA
abundance: NA
j_gene: TRBJ2-1